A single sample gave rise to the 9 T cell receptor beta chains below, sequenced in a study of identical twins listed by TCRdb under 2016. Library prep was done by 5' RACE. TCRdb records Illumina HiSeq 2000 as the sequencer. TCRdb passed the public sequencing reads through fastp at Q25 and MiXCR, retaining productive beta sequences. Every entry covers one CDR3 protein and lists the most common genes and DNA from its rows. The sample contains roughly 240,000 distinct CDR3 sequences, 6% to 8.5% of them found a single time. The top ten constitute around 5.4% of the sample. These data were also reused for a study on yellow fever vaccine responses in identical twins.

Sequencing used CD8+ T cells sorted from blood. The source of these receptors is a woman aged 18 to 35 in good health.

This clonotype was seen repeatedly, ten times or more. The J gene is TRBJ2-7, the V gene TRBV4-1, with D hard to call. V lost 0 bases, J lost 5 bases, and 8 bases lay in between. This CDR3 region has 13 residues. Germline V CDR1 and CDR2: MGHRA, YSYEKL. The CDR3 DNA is TGCGCCAGCAGCCAAGATCCCGTTCACGAGCAGTACGTC. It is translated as CASSQDPVHEQYV.

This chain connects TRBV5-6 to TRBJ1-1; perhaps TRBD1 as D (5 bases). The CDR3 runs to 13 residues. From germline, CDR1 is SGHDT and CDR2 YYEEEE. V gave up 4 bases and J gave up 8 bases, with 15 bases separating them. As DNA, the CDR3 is TGTGCCAGCAGCGGCGGGGGTAATAGGGAAGCTTTCTTT. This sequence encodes CASSGGGNREAFF.

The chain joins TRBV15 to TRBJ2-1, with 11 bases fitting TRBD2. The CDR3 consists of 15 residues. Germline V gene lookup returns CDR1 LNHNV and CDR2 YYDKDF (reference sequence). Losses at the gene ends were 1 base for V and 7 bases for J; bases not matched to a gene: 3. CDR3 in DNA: TGTGCCACCAGCAGAGGTAGCGGGAGGGTAAATGAGCAGTTCTTC. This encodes CATSRGSGRVNEQFF. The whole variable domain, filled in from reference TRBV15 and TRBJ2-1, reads DAMVIQNPRYQVTQFGKPVTLSCSQTLNHNVMYWYQQKSSQAPKLLFHYYDKDFNNEADTPDNFQSRRPNTSFCFLDIRSPGLGDTAMYLCATSRGSGRVNEQFFGPGTRLTVL.

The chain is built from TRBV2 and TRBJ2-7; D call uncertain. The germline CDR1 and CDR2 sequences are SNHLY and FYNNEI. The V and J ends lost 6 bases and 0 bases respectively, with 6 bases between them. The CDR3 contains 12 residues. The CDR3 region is CASRESSYEQYF. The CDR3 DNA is TGTGCCAGCAGGGAGAGCTCCTACGAGCAGTACTTC.

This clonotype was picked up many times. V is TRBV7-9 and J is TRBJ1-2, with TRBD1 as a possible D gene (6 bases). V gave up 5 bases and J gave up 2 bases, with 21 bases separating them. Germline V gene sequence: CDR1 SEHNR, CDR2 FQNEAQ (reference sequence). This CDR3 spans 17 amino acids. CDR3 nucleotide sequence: TGTGCCAGCAGCGGATCCGGGGGCATCGGAGGGAACTATGGCTACACCTTC. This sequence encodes CASSGSGGIGGNYGYTF.

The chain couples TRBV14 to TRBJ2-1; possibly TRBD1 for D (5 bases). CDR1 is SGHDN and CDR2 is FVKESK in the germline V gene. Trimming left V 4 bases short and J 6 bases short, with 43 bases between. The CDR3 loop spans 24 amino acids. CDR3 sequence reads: CASSLEDWGGTYIVGYKVRNEQFF. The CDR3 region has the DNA TGTGCCAGCAGCCTCGAGGATTGGGGCGGTACATACATTGTAGGCTACAAGGTACGCAATGAGCAGTTCTTC.

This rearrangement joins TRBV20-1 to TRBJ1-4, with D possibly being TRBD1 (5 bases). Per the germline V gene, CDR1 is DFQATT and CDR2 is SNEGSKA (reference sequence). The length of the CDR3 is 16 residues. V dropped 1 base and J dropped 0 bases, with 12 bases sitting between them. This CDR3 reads CSARVLSGPTNEKLFF. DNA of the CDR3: TGCAGTGCTAGAGTGCTTTCGGGGCCAACTAATGAAAAACTGTTTTTT.

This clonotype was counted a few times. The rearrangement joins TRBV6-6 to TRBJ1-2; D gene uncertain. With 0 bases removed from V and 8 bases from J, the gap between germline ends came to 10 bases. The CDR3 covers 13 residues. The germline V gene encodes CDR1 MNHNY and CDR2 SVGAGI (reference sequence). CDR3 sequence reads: CASSYSPGEGYTF. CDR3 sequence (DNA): TGTGCCAGCAGTTACTCCCCGGGTGAGGGCTACACCTTC.

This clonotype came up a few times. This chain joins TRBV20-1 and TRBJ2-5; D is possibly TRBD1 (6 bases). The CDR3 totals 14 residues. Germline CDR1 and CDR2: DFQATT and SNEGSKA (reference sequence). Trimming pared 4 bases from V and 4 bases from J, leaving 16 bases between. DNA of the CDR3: TGCAGTGCTATCCGGGACACCGAACCAGAGACCCAGTACTTC. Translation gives CSAIRDTEPETQYF.